The 13 T cell receptor beta chains below were found in one sample sequenced in a study of control samples from healthy donors and cancer patients. The table came from immunoSEQ multiplex PCR; TCRdb's copy has only in-frame clones and leaves some out. The repertoire holds fewer than 60,000 clones, with about 89% as singletons. The material sequenced was PBMCs. The source is a woman aged 60 to 75 with lung cancer.

V and J are TRBV19 and TRBJ2-7, with 7 bases fitting TRBD1. The CDR3 runs to 14 residues. Germline CDR1 LNHDA, CDR2 SQIVND (reference sequence). Trimming removed 4 bases from V and 2 bases from J; junction bases left unmatched: 5. For the CDR3, the DNA is TGTGCCAGTAGTAGGGACAGTGGACCCTACGAGCAGTACTTC. Encoded protein: CASSRDSGPYEQYF. The whole variable domain, filled in from reference TRBV19 and TRBJ2-7, reads DGGITQSPKYLFRKEGQNVTLSCEQNLNHDAMYWYRQDPGQGLRLIYYSQIVNDFQKGDIAEGYSVSREKKESFPLTVTSAQKNPTAFYLCASSRDSGPYEQYFGPGTRLTVT.

This clone was observed a single time. The V and J genes are TRBV2 and TRBJ1-2; TRBD1 aligns across 7 bases. In germline, CDR1 is SNHLY, CDR2 FYNNEI. J was trimmed by 2 bases and V by 0 bases; bases with no gene match: 3. There are 15 residues in the CDR3. The CDR3 region has the DNA TGTGCCAGCAGTGAAGCGAGCAGGGGGAACTATGGCTACACCTTC. Amino acids: CASSEASRGNYGYTF.

The chain recombines TRBV3-1 (or the pseudogene TRBV3-2) with TRBJ2-7; TRBD1 or TRBD2 may be the D gene (6 bases each). V was shortened by 2 bases and J by 2 bases, with 10 bases between the two germline ends. The CDR3 is 14 residues long. Germline V gene lookup returns CDR1 LGHDT and CDR2 YNNKEL (reference sequence). As DNA, the CDR3 is TGTGCCAGCAGCCAAAAGGGGGGAACCTACGAGCAGTACTTC. This translates into CASSQKGGTYEQYF.

The chain employs TRBV7-6 and TRBJ2-7; 8 positions match TRBD1. The CDR3 is made up of 14 amino acids. V was clipped by 6 bases and J by 2 bases; unmatched bases: 6. The germline CDR1 and CDR2 sequences are SGHVS and FNYEAQ. The CDR3 spells CASSSGQGTYEQYF. CDR3 coding DNA: TGTGCCAGCAGTAGCGGACAGGGAACCTACGAGCAGTACTTC. The full variable domain, with the rest looked up from reference TRBV7-6 and TRBJ2-7, is GAGVSQSPRYKVTKRGQDVALRCDPISGHVSLYWYRQALGQGPEFLTYFNYEAQQDKSGLPNDRFSAERPEGSISTLTIQRTEQRDSAMYRCASSSGQGTYEQYFGPGTRLTVT.

In this sample, this clone turned up once. V and J are TRBV6-2 or TRBV6-3 and TRBJ1-5, with 7 bases that match TRBD1. The CDR3 is made up of 15 amino acids. V lost 0 bases to trimming and J lost 7 bases; unmatched junction nucleotides: 6. Per germline, CDR1 MNHEY and CDR2 SVGEGT. This CDR3 is CASSYSARGDQPQHF. For the CDR3, the DNA is TGTGCCAGCAGTTACTCCGCCAGGGGGGACCAGCCCCAGCATTTT.

Only one count was recorded for this clone. The gene calls are TRBV7-9 and TRBJ2-1; TRBD2 matches at 8 bases. Per germline, CDR1 SEHNR and CDR2 FQNEAQ (reference sequence). This CDR3 has 19 residues. The V segment lost 1 base and the J segment 8 bases; nucleotides outside the gene matches: 19. CDR3 DNA: TGTGCCAGCAGCTTAGGTGTACTAGCGGAGGGGGGGATTACGGATGAGCAGTTCTTC. Translating it yields CASSLGVLAEGGITDEQFF.

V is TRBV3-1 (or the pseudogene TRBV3-2) and J is TRBJ2-2; no reliable D call. The germline CDR1 and CDR2 sequences are LGHDT and YNNKEL (reference sequence). This CDR3 contains 15 residues. V was pared by 4 bases and J by 0 bases, with 9 bases between. The CDR3 coding sequence is TGTGCCAGCAGCCGGAGCAGCGCGAACACCGGGGAGCTGTTTTTT. Residues: CASSRSSANTGELFF.

The chain has TRBV11-2 and TRBJ1-5; weak D call: TRBD1 (6 bases). V lost 2 bases and J lost 7, with 9 bases in between. The CDR3 has 13 amino acids. Per germline, CDR1 SGHAT and CDR2 FQNNGV. The CDR3 region has the DNA TGTGCCAGCAGCTTATCAGGGGACCAGCCCCAGCATTTT. Translated: CASSLSGDQPQHF.

This CDR3 is CASSLLASGYDNEQFF. CDR3 in DNA: TGTGCCAGCAGCCTTCTGGCTAGCGGGTACGACAATGAGCAGTTCTTC. V is TRBV5-4 and J is TRBJ2-1; 8 nucleotides line up with TRBD2. V lost 4 bases and J lost 5; bases outside the gene matches: 11. The CDR3 has 16 residues. Germline V CDR1 and CDR2: SGHNT, YYREEE (reference sequence).

This chain uses TRBV27 with TRBJ1-2; D is uncertain. V lost 3 bases and J 0 bases, leaving 5 bases between the germline ends. Germline assignment: CDR1 MNHEY and CDR2 SMNVEV (reference sequence). The CDR3 spans 13 residues. The CDR3 sequence is CASSFGANYGYTF. CDR3 bases: TGTGCCAGCAGTTTTGGGGCTAACTATGGCTACACCTTC.

The rearrangement uses TRBV13 and TRBJ2-3, with TRBD2 matching 8 bases. This CDR3 has 16 residues. Germline V lookup: CDR1 PRHDT, CDR2 FYEKMQ (reference sequence). The ends lost 6 bases at V and 1 base at J; junction bases unmatched: 9. Here the CDR3 reads CASSFFSGAGTDTQYF. The CDR3 region has the DNA TGTGCCAGCAGTTTCTTTAGCGGGGCGGGCACAGATACGCAGTATTTT.

The gene calls are TRBV19 and TRBJ2-7; D unclear. The germline V gene encodes CDR1 LNHDA and CDR2 SQIVND (reference sequence). The CDR3 totals 13 residues. V lost 5 bases to trimming and J lost 0 bases, with 8 bases between them. CDR3 residues: CASSAKSSYEQYF. CDR3 coding DNA: TGTGCCAGTAGTGCTAAGAGCTCCTACGAGCAGTACTTC.

This chain joins TRBV9 and TRBJ1-6; 9 bases are shared with TRBD1. Germline CDR1 and CDR2: SGDLS and YYNGEE. CDR3 length: 15 amino acids. V was clipped by 3 bases and J by 9 bases; unmatched bases: 7. The CDR3, as DNA: TGTGCCAGCAGCGCCAATACAGGGGGCGCTTCACCCCTCCACTTT. It translates to CASSANTGGASPLHF.